These 30 T cell receptor beta chains share one sample of origin, sequenced in a study of T cells in Graves' hyperthyroidism and ophthalmopathy (dated by TCRdb to 2018 to 2020). The library was generated by multiplex PCR. Sequenced using an Illumina HiSeq 2000. TCR beta CDR3 regions were amplified from RNA transcripts. A first-round RT-PCR of the TCR CDR3 used the HTBI primer set with the Qiagen OneStep RT-PCR kit. TCRdb trimmed public reads at Q25 via fastp, called clones via MiXCR and kept in-frame beta chains. Records with the same CDR3 protein are collapsed into one entry carrying the most frequent genes and DNA. The sample contains roughly 700,000 distinct CDR3 sequences, 35% of them found a single time. Roughly 31% of the sample is held by the ten biggest clonotypes. The sequenced material came from blood. Receptors originate from a woman between 40 and 55 years old with Graves' hyperthyroidism.

This rearrangement joins TRBV7-2 to TRBJ1-6; D uncertain. Germline values: CDR1 SGHTA, CDR2 FQGNSA. Trimming stripped 5 bases from V and 1 base from J, with 12 bases between. The CDR3 spans 16 residues. CDR3 protein: CASSRDPRSYNSPLHF. The CDR3 DNA follows: TGTGCCAGCAGCCGCGACCCCCGGTCCTATAATTCACCCCTCCACTTT.

On this clonotype: This may come from a read error, since a much larger clone is one base off. The chain carries TRBV6-5 and TRBJ1-5; D ambiguous. This CDR3 contains 17 residues. Germline V gives CDR1 MNHEY, CDR2 SVGAGI. The CDR3 bases are TGTGCCGGCAGTTACTCGTCTCCCAGTTTTAGCAATCAGCCCCAGCATTTT. Its protein product is CAGSYSSPSFSNQPQHF.

This clonotype occurred many times. CDR3 coding DNA: TGTGCCACCACCTCTAACAGGGGTGCCACTGAAGCTTTCTTT. Its translation is CATTSNRGATEAFF. This sequence joins TRBV19 and TRBJ1-1; 7 nucleotides align to TRBD1. CDR1 is LNHDA, CDR2 SQIVND, per germline (reference sequence). The CDR3 is 14 residues long. V was pared by 10 bases and J by 4 bases, with 12 bases of the junction left unmatched.

This clonotype came up many times. The genes are TRBV15 and TRBJ2-6; TRBD1 agrees at 7 bases. The germline gives CDR1 LNHNV, CDR2 YYDKDF (reference sequence). This CDR3 has 16 residues. Trimming cost V 0 bases and J 4 bases; bases outside gene matches: 3. The CDR3 sequence is CATSRDRGTGANVLTF. In DNA form, the CDR3 reads TGTGCCACCAGCAGAGACAGGGGGACCGGGGCCAACGTCCTGACTTTC.

Ten or more counts support this clonotype. The V gene is TRBV10-3, the J gene TRBJ1-5, with TRBD1 matching over 11 bases. Losses at the gene ends were 6 bases for V and 5 bases for J; bases not matched to a gene: 6. Germline V gives CDR1 ENHRY, CDR2 SYGVKD. The CDR3 length is 15 residues. CDR3 DNA: TGTGCCATCAGCTCCCGGGACAGGGGGGATCAGCCCCAGCATTTT. This sequence encodes CAISSRDRGDQPQHF.

This chain links TRBV13 with TRBJ2-5; unclear D gene. CDR1 and CDR2 from the germline V gene are PRHDT and FYEKMQ (reference sequence). V dropped 1 base and J dropped 4 bases, with 10 bases sitting between them. This CDR3 comprises 14 residues. CDR3 loop: CASSLARVGETQYF. The DNA for the CDR3 is TGTGCCAGCAGCTTAGCTAGGGTCGGAGAGACCCAGTACTTC. The complete variable domain, with remaining parts taken from reference TRBV13 and TRBJ2-5, reads AAGVIQSPRHLIKEKRETATLKCYPIPRHDTVYWYQQGPGQDPQFLISFYEKMQSDKGSIPDRFSAQQFSDYHSELNMSSLELGDSALYFCASSLARVGETQYFGPGTRLLVL.

This clonotype has more than one count but fewer than ten. The chain links TRBV20-1 to TRBJ2-7; weak D call: TRBD2 (7 bases). Trimming shortened V by 6 bases and J by 6 bases, and 21 bases separated the two germline ends. Germline V gene data show CDR1 as DFQATT and CDR2 as SNEGSKA (reference sequence). The CDR3 extends over 14 amino acids. CDR3 nucleotide sequence: TGCAGTGCCCCTATGGGGGGGGCCCTGAGCGAGCAGTACTTC. This encodes CSAPMGGALSEQYF.

The rearrangement uses TRBV10-3 and TRBJ1-3; 12 nucleotides match TRBD1. V lost 2 bases, J lost 7 bases, and 3 bases stayed unmatched. CDR1 is ENHRY and CDR2 is SYGVKD in the germline V gene. The CDR3 has 15 amino acids. The CDR3 DNA sequence: TGTGCCATCAGTGAGGCGGGACAGGGGGCTAACACCATATATTTT. The encoded protein is CAISEAGQGANTIYF.

The chain links TRBV7-2 to TRBJ2-3, with unresolved D. Germline V gives CDR1 SGHTA, CDR2 FQGNSA. This CDR3 region has 17 residues. Trimming shortened V by 2 bases and J by 2 bases, and 17 bases separated the two germline ends. CDR3 in DNA: TGTGCCAGCAGCTTAACCCCCCAGCTTGGGATCACAGATACGCAGTATTTT. Translating it yields CASSLTPQLGITDTQYF. The full variable domain, its missing parts supplied by reference TRBV7-2 and TRBJ2-3, is GAGVSQSPSNKVTEKGKDVELRCDPISGHTALYWYRQSLGQGLEFLIYFQGNSAPDKSGLPSDRFSAERTGGSVSTLTIQRTQQEDSAVYLCASSLTPQLGITDTQYFGPGTRLTVL.

This clonotype was seen ten or more times. The rearrangement links TRBV12-3 or TRBV12-4 to TRBJ1-6; the D is unclear. The V end was cut by 3 bases, the J end by 10 bases, with 13 bases between. The CDR3 length is 14 residues. DNA for the CDR3: TGTGCCAGCAGTTTTACCGGGTTTGCCTCACCCCTCCACTTT. Translation gives CASSFTGFASPLHF.

This clonotype was found a few times. The chain recombines TRBV7-2 with TRBJ2-7, with TRBD2 matching over 12 bases. With V trimmed by 1 base and J by 4 bases, 8 bases remained unmatched. Germline lookup yields CDR1 SGHTA and CDR2 FQGNSA. The CDR3 has 17 amino acids. For the CDR3, the DNA is TGTGCCAGCAGCTTAGTTTTCGATCTAGCGGGGGGGTACGAGCAGTACTTC. Residues: CASSLVFDLAGGYEQYF.

This clonotype occurred many times. This sequence joins TRBV19 and TRBJ1-2, with D perhaps matching TRBD1 (5 bases). Germline V lookup: CDR1 LNHDA, CDR2 SQIVND (reference sequence). V dropped 10 bases and J dropped 3 bases, with 15 bases sitting between them. The CDR3 is 13 residues long. The CDR3 sequence: CATRGEIDYGYTF. CDR3 DNA sequence: TGTGCCACGAGGGGAGAGATTGACTATGGCTACACCTTC. The variable domain in full, completed from reference TRBV19 and TRBJ1-2, reads DGGITQSPKYLFRKEGQNVTLSCEQNLNHDAMYWYRQDPGQGLRLIYYSQIVNDFQKGDIAEGYSVSREKKESFPLTVTSAQKNPTAFYLCATRGEIDYGYTFGSGTRLTVV.

This clonotype has only a few counts. The CDR3 sequence is CASSDVAGTNTGELFF. In nucleotides, the CDR3 is TGTGCCAGCAGTGACGTAGCGGGCACGAACACCGGGGAGCTGTTTTTT. The chain carries TRBV6-1 and TRBJ2-2; 7 bases are a match to TRBD2. The germline gives CDR1 MNHNS, CDR2 SASEGT. Trimming took 3 bases from V and 0 from J; bases not matched to a gene: 4. This CDR3 spans 16 amino acids.

This clonotype has at least ten counts. The chain employs TRBV7-3 and TRBJ1-2; D uncertain. Germline CDR1 reads SGHTA; CDR2 reads FQGTGA. Trimming stripped 4 bases from V and 5 bases from J, with 14 bases between. This CDR3 spans 14 amino acids. CDR3 loop: CASSSPGLEYGYTF. The CDR3 DNA reads as TGTGCCAGCAGCTCCCCAGGCCTAGAGTATGGCTACACCTTC. The whole variable domain, remainder taken from reference TRBV7-3 and TRBJ1-2, is GAGVSQTPSNKVTEKGKYVELRCDPISGHTALYWYRQSLGQGPEFLIYFQGTGAADDSGLPNDRFFAVRPEGSVSTLKIQRTERGDSAVYLCASSSPGLEYGYTFGSGTRLTVV.

In regard to this clonotype: A much larger clone lies one base from this, so it may be a read error. The chain has TRBV7-3 and TRBJ2-6; 8 bases align to TRBD2. Germline loops: CDR1 SGHTA, CDR2 FQGTGA. CDR3 length equals 17 residues. With 3 bases clipped from V and 2 bases from J, the junction kept 6 bases outside the gene matches. The chain's CDR3 is CASSFTGGPPGANVLTF. The CDR3 region has the DNA TGTGCCAGCAGCTTCACGGGGGGGCCTCCTGGGGCCAACGTCCTGACTTTC.

V gene TRBV10-3 combines with J gene TRBJ1-2, with 7 bases that match TRBD1. This CDR3 has 13 residues. Germline CDR1 and CDR2: ENHRY and SYGVKD. Trimming took 6 bases from V and 4 from J; bases not matched to a gene: 5. The DNA of the CDR3 is TGTGCCATCAGGACAGGGTGGAGCTATGGCTACACCTTC. Encoded protein: CAIRTGWSYGYTF.

This clonotype was seen a handful of times. J is TRBJ1-5 and V is TRBV12-5; maybe TRBD1 (5 bases). V was clipped by 5 bases and J by 0 bases, with 11 bases between them. This CDR3 is built from 15 residues. Germline CDR1 reads LGHNT; CDR2 reads FRNRAP. The CDR3 DNA reads TGTGCTAGTGGTACTGGGGGTAATAGCAATCAGCCCCAGCATTTT. It specifies CASGTGGNSNQPQHF.

With respect to this clonotype: A much larger clone differs from this one at a single base, so this may be a read error. The chain combines TRBV6-4 with TRBJ2-7; TRBD2 matches 8 bases. CDR1 and CDR2 (germline): MRHNA, SNTAGT. V dropped 6 bases and J dropped 9; count of bases not matched to a gene: 7. The CDR3 has 12 amino acids. CDR3 loop: CASSPAGDGQYF. CDR3 DNA: TGTGCCAGCAGCCCAGCGGGAGACGGGCAGTACTTC.

Notes on this clonotype: A single base separates this from a much larger clone, so it may be a read error. The chain links TRBV5-6 to TRBJ2-5; TRBD2 might be the D (5 bases). Germline CDR1 SGHDT, CDR2 YYEEEE. The CDR3 totals 14 residues. CDR3 coding DNA: TGTGCCAGCCGGTGGGGAAGTCGGGAAGAGGCCCAGTACTTC. This encodes CASRWGSREEAQYF.

This clonotype is a singleton in its sample. A much more abundant neighbour one base away suggests this may be a read error. This sequence joins TRBV20-1 and TRBJ1-4; 8 bases match TRBD1. Per germline, CDR1 DFQATT and CDR2 SNEGSKA (reference sequence). The V segment lost 8 bases and the J segment 4 bases; nucleotides outside the gene matches: 9. CDR3 size: 14 residues. This CDR3 reads CSSGTGQGNEKLFF. The DNA for the CDR3 is TGCAGTAGCGGAACTGGACAGGGTAATGAAAAACTGTTTTTT.

This chain connects TRBV29-1 to TRBJ2-6; 7 nucleotides line up with TRBD2. This CDR3 is 17 amino acids long. CDR1 SQVTM and CDR2 ANQGSEA come from the germline V gene. The V segment lost 4 bases and the J segment 0 bases; nucleotides outside the gene matches: 9. The CDR3 is CSVAAGEHRSGANVLTF. The CDR3 DNA reads as TGCAGCGTTGCGGCGGGAGAACACCGCTCTGGGGCCAACGTCCTGACTTTC. Combining the CDR3 with reference TRBV29-1 and TRBJ2-6 gives the whole variable domain SAVISQKPSRDICQRGTSLTIQCQVDSQVTMMFWYRQQPGQSLTLIATANQGSEATYESGFVIDKFPISRPNLTFSTLTVSNMSPEDSSIYLCSVAAGEHRSGANVLTFGAGSRLTVL.

The genes are TRBV10-3 and TRBJ1-1; 9 bases map to TRBD1. In germline, CDR1 is ENHRY, CDR2 SYGVKD. The V and J ends lost 3 bases and 7 bases, in that order; junction bases with no gene match: 9. The CDR3 contains 15 residues. The CDR3 DNA is TGTGCCATCAGTGAATCCGACAGGGGGGCTCTTGAAGCTTTCTTT. Protein product: CAISESDRGALEAFF.

The chain is built from TRBV7-8 and TRBJ2-7; the match to TRBD1 covers 9 bases. CDR1 is SGHVS and CDR2 is FQNEAQ in the germline V gene. CDR3 size: 16 residues. Unmatched junction bases numbered 4, after V lost 1 base and J lost 0 bases. CDR3 nucleotides: TGTGCCAGCAGCTTAGGGACAGGGGATAGCTCCTACGAGCAGTACTTC. Translated: CASSLGTGDSSYEQYF. The full variable domain, with the rest looked up from reference TRBV7-8 and TRBJ2-7, is GAGVSQSPRYKVAKRGQDVALRCDPISGHVSLFWYQQALGQGPEFLTYFQNEAQLDKSGLPSDRFFAERPEGSVSTLKIQRTQQEDSAVYLCASSLGTGDSSYEQYFGPGTRLTVT.

The chain combines TRBV6-5 with TRBJ2-5; D could derive from TRBD1 or TRBD2 (5 bases each). The V gene lost 5 bases and the J gene lost 7 bases, with 14 bases spanning the gap. Per germline, CDR1 MNHEY and CDR2 SVGAGI. This CDR3 comprises 13 residues. As DNA, the CDR3 is TGTGCCAGCAGTCGACCGGGGACGGGGACCCAGTACTTC. Encoded protein: CASSRPGTGTQYF.

Of note for this clonotype: This sequence may be a read error, since a much larger clone differs from it by one base. This sequence joins TRBV7-8 and TRBJ2-7; 9 bases match TRBD2. This CDR3 has 16 residues. Germline V lookup: CDR1 SGHVS, CDR2 FQNEAQ. V shed 0 bases and J 3 bases; nucleotides not matched to a gene: 6. The CDR3 loop reads CASSLASSGSGYEQYF. CDR3 sequence (DNA): TGTGCCAGCAGCTTAGCGAGTAGCGGGAGTGGCTACGAGCAGTACTTC.

In the case of this clonotype: The missing conserved phenylalanine or tryptophan at the end of this CDR3 makes a read error likely. This chain joins TRBV12-3 or TRBV12-4 and TRBJ1-2; 7 bases map to TRBD1. V was pared by 6 bases and J by 7 bases, with 8 bases of the junction left unmatched. The CDR3 spans 13 residues. CDR3 in DNA: TGTGCCAGCAGCCCAGACAGGGTTTTTGGCTACACCCTC. The encoded protein is CASSPDRVFGYTL.

This clonotype was seen a single time. A read error may explain this, as a much larger clone is one base away. The chain recombines TRBV7-2 with TRBJ1-2, with a tentative D call TRBD1 (6 bases). Germline V gene data show CDR1 as SGHTA and CDR2 as FQGNSA. Deletions cut 5 bases from V and 5 bases from J, with 18 bases between. This CDR3 has 15 residues. DNA of the CDR3: TGTGCCAGCAGCATAGGAGGGGGGGCATGTTATGGCTACACCTTC. As protein: CASSIGGGACYGYTF.

The table lists this clonotype with many counts. V is TRBV25-1 and J is TRBJ1-3; the match to TRBD1 covers 10 bases. The CDR3 loop spans 16 amino acids. With 4 bases clipped from V and 1 base from J, the junction kept 4 bases outside the gene matches. CDR1 and CDR2 from the germline V gene are MGHDK and SYGVNS. CDR3 sequence: CASSGQGQGSGNTIYF. CDR3 sequence (DNA): TGTGCCAGCAGTGGCCAGGGACAGGGGTCTGGAAACACCATATATTTT.

This clonotype was detected only a few times. The rearrangement uses TRBV5-1 and TRBJ2-5; possible D gene TRBD1, 5 bases. The CDR3 is 14 amino acids. CDR1 is SGHRS and CDR2 is YFSETQ in the germline V gene. The V and J ends lost 0 bases and 7 bases respectively, with 13 bases between them. CDR3 DNA sequence: TGCGCCAGCAGCTTGGAGGGGATTCCCGGGACCCAGTACTTC. This translates into CASSLEGIPGTQYF.

This clonotype was recorded many times. The chain uses TRBV10-3 and TRBJ2-5, with D hard to call. The V gene's germline CDR1 is ENHRY and CDR2 SYGVKD. CDR3 length: 13 amino acids. V was trimmed by 3 bases and J by 3 bases, leaving 8 bases between them. CDR3 residues: CAISDGREETQYF. DNA of the CDR3: TGTGCCATCAGTGACGGTAGGGAAGAGACCCAGTACTTC.